This T cell receptor beta chain appears in the sequencing data of a study of blood T cell repertoires in COVID-19. Study in general: PBMCs, B-cell-depleted T cells, or T cells provided the cDNA or gDNA that made up the material.

Repertoires were generated with immunoSEQ multiplex PCR, while TCRdb's copy carries only in-frame clones and drops some. The sample holds fewer than 250,000 clones; 88% are singletons and the top ten take roughly 3.7%. Clinical history as reported by participants underpinned cohort assignment. V was pared by 0 bases and J by 1 base, with 2 bases of the junction left unmatched. CDR1 is MNHEY, CDR2 SVGAGI, per germline. CDR3 length: 15 amino acids. The sequence was obtained from a woman in her 30s who had been exposed to COVID-19. The chain uses TRBV6-5 and TRBJ2-7; TRBD1 matches 8 bases. The sequenced sample consisted of PBMCs or T cells enriched from blood (not recorded which). In DNA form, the CDR3 reads TGTGCCAGCAGTTACTCGACAGGGGTATCCTACGAGCAGTACTTC. Protein product: CASSYSTGVSYEQYF.